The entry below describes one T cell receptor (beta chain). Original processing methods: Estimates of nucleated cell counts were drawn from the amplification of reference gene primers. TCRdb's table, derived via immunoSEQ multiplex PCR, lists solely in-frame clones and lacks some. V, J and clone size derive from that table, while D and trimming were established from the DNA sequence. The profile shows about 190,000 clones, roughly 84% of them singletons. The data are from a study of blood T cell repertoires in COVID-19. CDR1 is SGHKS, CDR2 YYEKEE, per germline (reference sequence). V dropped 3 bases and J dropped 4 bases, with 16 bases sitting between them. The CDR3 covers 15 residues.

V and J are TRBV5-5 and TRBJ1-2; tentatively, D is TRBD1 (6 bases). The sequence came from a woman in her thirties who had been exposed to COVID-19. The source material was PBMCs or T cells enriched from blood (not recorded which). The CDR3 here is CASSWGLDSPYGYTF. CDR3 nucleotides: TGTGCCAGCAGCTGGGGGCTTGATAGCCCCTATGGCTACACCTTC. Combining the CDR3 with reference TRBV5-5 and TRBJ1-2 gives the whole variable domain DAGVTQSPTHLIKTRGQQVTLRCSPISGHKSVSWYQQVLGQGPQFIFQYYEKEERGRGNFPDRFSARQFPNYSSELNVNALLLGDSALYLCASSWGLDSPYGYTFGSGTRLTVV.